The present T cell receptor (beta chain) was sequenced within a study of OX40 agonist ivuxolimab in advanced cancers. Comments on this clone: Its specificity is not known.

Study-level results: Dosing at 0.1 to 3.0 mg/kg was accompanied by clonal expansion of CD4+ and CD8+ blood T cells by week 6. The average count of expanded clones was higher among CD8+ T cells than among CD4+.

Repertoires were generated with immunoSEQ multiplex PCR, while TCRdb's copy carries only in-frame clones and drops some. The repertoire includes 43,000 or so clones, 70% to 90% of them detected once, and about 32% sits in the top ten. Trimming shortened V by 2 bases and J by 7 bases, and 12 bases separated the two germline ends. Germline V lookup: CDR1 SEHNR, CDR2 FQNEAQ (reference sequence). The CDR3 runs to 14 residues. This clonotype was obtained from an adult with an advanced solid tumor such as melanoma, head and neck, liver or kidney cancer. The chain carries TRBV7-9 and TRBJ2-1; D is perhaps TRBD2 (5 bases). The starting material was CD4+ or CD8+ T cells sorted from blood, obtained in a trial of the OX40 agonist ivuxolimab. The CDR3 reads CASSLSRGYNEQFF. CDR3 coding DNA: TGTGCCAGCAGCTTAAGTCGAGGGTATAATGAGCAGTTCTTC.